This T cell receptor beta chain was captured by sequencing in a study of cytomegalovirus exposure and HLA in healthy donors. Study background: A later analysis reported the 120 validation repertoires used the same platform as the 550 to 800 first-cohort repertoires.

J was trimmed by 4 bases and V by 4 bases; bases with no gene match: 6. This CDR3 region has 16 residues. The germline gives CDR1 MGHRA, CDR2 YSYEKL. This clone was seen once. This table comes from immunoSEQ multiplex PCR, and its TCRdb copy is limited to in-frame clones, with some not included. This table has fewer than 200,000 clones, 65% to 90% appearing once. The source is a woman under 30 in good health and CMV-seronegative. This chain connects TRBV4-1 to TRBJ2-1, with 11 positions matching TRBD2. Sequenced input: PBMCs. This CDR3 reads CASSPILAGAYNEQFF. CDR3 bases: TGCGCCAGCAGCCCCATACTAGCGGGGGCATACAATGAGCAGTTCTTC.